These 4 T cell receptor beta chains were all obtained from the same sample, sequenced in a study of cytomegalovirus exposure and HLA in healthy donors (dated by TCRdb to between 2016 and 2019). Library prep was done by the immunoSEQ multiplex PCR assay. A mixture of 60 forward primers for TCR Vbeta segments and 13 reverse primers for TCR Jbeta segments was used in the multiplex PCR. As stored in TCRdb, this immuneACCESS dataset retains in-frame rearrangements with V and J assigned. A fraction of the clones does not appear; measured against another copy, unresolved V genes explain less than half of the discrepancy, and the remainder lacks a known reason. This sample holds about 71,000 clones; roughly 67% were observed only once. 7.5% to 8% of the sample comes from the top ten. The sequenced sample consisted of PBMCs. Receptors originate from a middle-aged man in good health and CMV-seropositive.

The chain recombines TRBV6-1 with TRBJ2-2; TRBD2 might be the D (6 bases). Germline V gene lookup returns CDR1 MNHNS and CDR2 SASEGT. Trimming took off 4 bases at V and 4 bases at J, with 13 bases between the two ends. There are 15 residues in the CDR3. As DNA, the CDR3 is TGTGCCAGCAGTGCCCTCCAGACTAGCACCGGGGAGCTGTTTTTT. Its protein is CASSALQTSTGELFF.

This clone was picked up a small number of times. V usage is TRBV15 and J usage is TRBJ1-2; unclear D gene. The CDR3 is 13 amino acids. Between the trimmed V and J ends, which lost 5 bases and 7 bases, there was a span of 14 bases. Germline lookup yields CDR1 LNHNV and CDR2 YYDKDF (reference sequence). The CDR3 DNA follows: TGTGCCACCAGCGGAGCGGGGAGTAGTGGCTACACCTTC. Its translation is CATSGAGSSGYTF. The full variable domain, with the rest looked up from reference TRBV15 and TRBJ1-2, is DAMVIQNPRYQVTQFGKPVTLSCSQTLNHNVMYWYQQKSSQAPKLLFHYYDKDFNNEADTPDNFQSRRPNTSFCFLDIRSPGLGDTAMYLCATSGAGSSGYTFGSGTRLTVV.

The chain employs TRBV10-3 and TRBJ2-3, with 15 bases lining up with TRBD2. The V gene end was trimmed by 10 bases and the J gene end by 5 bases; junction bases not matched to a gene: 1. The CDR3 runs to 13 residues. Germline V gene sequence: CDR1 ENHRY, CDR2 SYGVKD. The CDR3 protein is CATGLAGGDTQYF. In DNA form, the CDR3 reads TGTGCCACGGGACTAGCGGGAGGAGATACGCAGTATTTT.

This clone was counted a few times. This chain connects TRBV2 to TRBJ2-5, with D tentatively TRBD1 (5 bases). This CDR3 contains 15 residues. Trimming removed 5 bases from V and 2 bases from J, with 15 bases in between. Germline lookup yields CDR1 SNHLY and CDR2 FYNNEI. In DNA form, the CDR3 reads TGTGCCAGCAGTTTCGGACATACTCCTCAAGAGACCCAGTACTTC. Translating it yields CASSFGHTPQETQYF. The full variable domain, in which reference TRBV2 and TRBJ2-5 provide the parts outside the CDR3, is EPEVTQTPSHQVTQMGQEVILRCVPISNHLYFYWYRQILGQKVEFLVSFYNNEISEKSEIFDDQFSVERPDGSNFTLKIRSTKLEDSAMYFCASSFGHTPQETQYFGPGTRLLVL.